Shown below are 16 T cell receptor beta chains from a single sample sequenced in a study of blood T cell repertoires in COVID-19. Clones were sequenced by immunoSEQ multiplex PCR, and TCRdb holds only the in-frame ones, with some missing. The sample shows fewer than 250,000 clones, about 87% of them seen only once. Sequences were obtained from peripheral blood. Receptors originate from a man in his 60s with acute or convalescent COVID-19.

The CDR3: CASSPRGGLNGYTF. The CDR3 DNA sequence: TGCGCCAGCTCCCCCCGAGGAGGGCTCAATGGCTACACCTTC. The chain recombines TRBV5-1 with TRBJ1-2; no clear D. The V and J ends lost 7 bases and 6 bases respectively, with 19 bases between them. The germline V gene has CDR1 SGHRS and CDR2 YFSETQ. This CDR3 region has 14 residues.

The rearrangement uses TRBV27 and TRBJ1-5; D unresolved. Germline V CDR1 and CDR2: MNHEY, SMNVEV (reference sequence). V dropped 4 bases and J dropped 7 bases, with 11 bases sitting between them. This CDR3 has 13 amino acids. CDR3 in amino acids: CASSSARNQPQHF. As DNA, the CDR3 is TGTGCCAGCAGTTCGGCGCGGAACCAGCCCCAGCATTTT.

V and J are TRBV20-1 and TRBJ1-1; no clear D gene. Germline V gene lookup returns CDR1 DFQATT and CDR2 SNEGSKA (reference sequence). This CDR3 is 11 amino acids long. V was cut by 5 bases and J by 1 base, with 5 bases left in between. CDR3 in amino acids: CSALSNTEAFF. Written as DNA, the CDR3 is TGCAGTGCTCTCTCGAACACTGAAGCTTTCTTT.

The genes are TRBV15 and TRBJ2-7; D ambiguous. CDR1 is LNHNV and CDR2 is YYDKDF in the germline V gene (reference sequence). The CDR3 sequence is 14 residues long. Trimming pared 2 bases from V and 3 bases from J, leaving 11 bases between. CDR3 amino acids: CATSRPEPLYEQYF. The CDR3 DNA follows: TGTGCCACCAGCAGACCTGAGCCCCTCTACGAGCAGTACTTC.

V usage is TRBV7-9 and J usage is TRBJ1-2, with unresolved D. The V end lost 3 bases, the J end lost 4 bases, and 6 bases lay between the germline ends. CDR1 SEHNR and CDR2 FQNEAQ come from the germline V gene (reference sequence). The CDR3 has 12 amino acids. The CDR3 reads CASSLSSYGYTF. For the CDR3, the DNA is TGTGCCAGCAGCTTGTCATCCTATGGCTACACCTTC.

The gene calls are TRBV18 and TRBJ1-6; 8 positions agree with TRBD1. With V trimmed by 3 bases and J by 7 bases, 2 bases remained unmatched. Germline V gene lookup returns CDR1 KGHSH and CDR2 LQKENI. The CDR3 covers 14 residues. CDR3 loop: CASSPDRVNSPLHF. For the CDR3, the DNA is TGTGCCAGCTCACCGGACAGGGTAAATTCACCCCTCCACTTT.

V gene TRBV2 combines with J gene TRBJ2-3; 8 bases match TRBD2. CDR1 is SNHLY, CDR2 FYNNEI, per germline. Losses at the gene ends were 7 bases for V and 0 bases for J; bases not matched to a gene: 9. The CDR3 contains 16 residues. The CDR3 coding sequence is TGTGCCAGCACCCCCGGGACTAGAACTAGCACAGATACGCAGTATTTT. Translated, it gives CASTPGTRTSTDTQYF.

Note on this clone: Other DNA sequences within the sample encode an identical CDR3. The V call is TRBV28, the J call TRBJ1-2; the D is unclear. Germline V gene sequence: CDR1 MDHEN, CDR2 SYDVKM. With 3 bases removed from V and 10 bases from J, the gap between germline ends came to 9 bases. This CDR3 has 11 amino acids. The CDR3 spells CASSLPGSYTF. As DNA, the CDR3 is TGTGCCAGCAGTTTGCCCGGGTCCTACACCTTC.

The chain links TRBV5-4 to TRBJ2-5; 8 nucleotides agree with TRBD2. The CDR3 is made up of 15 amino acids. Losses at the gene ends were 0 bases for V and 5 bases for J; bases not matched to a gene: 6. Germline values: CDR1 SGHNT, CDR2 YYREEE (reference sequence). Here the CDR3 reads CASSLAGGIEETQYF. The CDR3 bases are TGTGCCAGCAGCTTGGCGGGGGGGATCGAGGAGACCCAGTACTTC.

The chain carries TRBV11-1 and TRBJ1-1; maybe TRBD1 (6 bases). Looked up from germline, CDR1 is SGHAT and CDR2 is FQDESV (reference sequence). With 1 base removed from V and 1 base from J, the gap between germline ends came to 13 bases. The CDR3 is 16 residues long. The CDR3 region has the DNA TGTGCCAGCAGCTTAGGAGGGGGTACGGCGAACACTGAAGCTTTCTTT. Residues: CASSLGGGTANTEAFF.

Comments on this clone: The junction does not match germline at one end; this may be a read error. The genes are TRBV11-2 and TRBJ2-3; tentatively, D is TRBD2 (6 bases). Germline loops: CDR1 SGHAT, CDR2 FQNNGV. CDR3 size: 14 residues. The CDR3 region has the DNA TGTGCCAGCAGCCTGGGGGGTGTGTCCATGATTACAAGTTTT. Protein sequence: CASSLGGVSMITSF.

The chain joins TRBV29-1 to TRBJ1-1; D is undetermined. The CDR3 totals 11 residues. The ends were cut back, 3 bases at V and 4 bases at J, with 6 bases in the middle. In germline, CDR1 is SQVTM, CDR2 ANQGSEA. The chain's CDR3 is CSVELSTEAFF. As DNA, the CDR3 is TGCAGCGTTGAGTTGAGCACTGAAGCTTTCTTT.

V and J are TRBV3-1 (or the pseudogene TRBV3-2) and TRBJ1-4; TRBD1 matches 7 bases. Trimming cost V 3 bases and J 5 bases; bases outside gene matches: 6. Germline V CDR1 and CDR2: LGHDT, YNNKEL (reference sequence). The CDR3 loop spans 15 amino acids. Written as DNA, the CDR3 is TGTGCCAGCAGCCACTCAGGGGGTGGGAATGAAAAACTGTTTTTT. Its protein product is CASSHSGGGNEKLFF.

This rearrangement joins TRBV24-1 to TRBJ2-7; perhaps TRBD1 as D (5 bases). V was shortened by 4 bases and J by 5 bases, with 11 bases between the two germline ends. CDR3 length: 13 amino acids. In germline, CDR1 is KGHDR, CDR2 SFDVKD. The CDR3 sequence is CATSESGINEQYF. The CDR3 DNA reads as TGTGCCACCAGTGAGTCAGGGATCAACGAGCAGTACTTC.

J is TRBJ2-1 and V is TRBV6-2 or TRBV6-3; TRBD1 matches at 9 bases. Germline V gene lookup returns CDR1 MNHEY and CDR2 SVGEGT. This CDR3 region has 15 residues. Trimming took 5 bases from V and 4 from J; bases not matched to a gene: 6. CDR3 residues: CASSLGTGFYNEQFF. The DNA of the CDR3 is TGTGCCAGCAGTCTCGGGACAGGGTTTTACAATGAGCAGTTCTTC.

This chain links TRBV6-4 with TRBJ2-5; D is unclear. In germline, CDR1 is MRHNA, CDR2 SNTAGT. Trimming stripped 5 bases from V and 5 bases from J, with 12 bases between. This CDR3 is 13 amino acids long. As DNA, the CDR3 is TGTGCCAGCAGTATGGCAGAGGCCGAGACCCAGTACTTC. Translation gives CASSMAEAETQYF.